This record covers a single T cell receptor beta chain. Its antigen is unidentified. Primers for the PCR totalled 60 Vbeta and 13 Jbeta. Measured with immunoSEQ multiplex PCR; TCRdb has only the in-frame clones, and not every one. This table holds 65,000 to 90,000 clones, about 81% found once. This entry belongs to a study of cytomegalovirus exposure and HLA in healthy donors. Per germline, CDR1 KGHSH and CDR2 LQKENI. CDR3 length: 13 residues. V trimming: 4 bases; J trimming: 4 bases; junction bases outside the gene matches: 4. Study observations and caveats: Overall, some 160 TCR beta chains were annotated as cytomegalovirus-associated.

The gene calls are TRBV18 and TRBJ2-7; 7 bases agree with TRBD1. The TCR sequence derives from an older man in good health and CMV-seronegative. Sequences were obtained from PBMCs. The CDR3 loop is CASSLGTEYEQYF. The DNA for the CDR3 is TGTGCCAGCTCACTCGGGACAGAATACGAGCAGTACTTC.